This note documents a single T cell receptor (beta chain) sequence. Antigen specificity is unknown. Repertoires were generated with immunoSEQ multiplex PCR, while TCRdb's copy carries only in-frame clones and drops some. Among fewer than 2.5 million clones listed, approximately 93% were seen once. The source of the sample is a study of shared clonotypes between healthy human individuals. Study results and limitations: In a handful of donors, approximately 5% of naive CD4 clonotypes appeared in common.

Germline lookup yields CDR1 MDHEN and CDR2 SYDVKM. V lost 5 bases to trimming and J lost 8 bases, with 18 bases between them. The CDR3 contains 14 residues. The sequenced material came from naive CD4+ T cells from PBMCs. Subset: CD45RA+ positively selected. This clonotype originated in a man between 18 and 35 years old in good health. Some clones in this sample may be carry-over from other donors' samples. The chain joins TRBV28 to TRBJ1-2, with D possibly being TRBD1 (5 bases). The CDR3, as DNA: TGTGCCAGCAGTGCCCCACAGGAGTTTGGGGGCTACACCTTC. It codes for CASSAPQEFGGYTF.